The clone carrying this T cell receptor (beta chain) was seen only once. Its matching antigen is unknown. These data are taken from a study of T cell responses to AZD1222 COVID-19 vaccine. Study-wide points: The study identified only 6 or 7 AZD1222 recipients as seropositive at baseline. Two doses of AZD1222 preceded a rise in Spike-specific TCR breadth and depth. Clonal diversity was possibly underestimated; the donors were predominantly white British and more often female. Dominant CD4 TCR responses targeted spike regions 160-218 and 743-854.

Libraries were prepared by immunoSEQ multiplex PCR; TCRdb keeps only in-frame clonotypes and omits some of them. The repertoire holds 100,000 to 150,000 clones, with about nine tenths as singletons. Germline V lookup: CDR1 MNHEY, CDR2 SVGAGI. CDR3 length equals 16 residues. Unmatched junction bases numbered 3, after V lost 4 bases and J lost 2 bases. The sample here was peripheral blood, taken on day 0 of AZD1222 vaccination. The sequence was collected from an adult in good health. The genes are TRBV6-5 and TRBJ2-1; the match to TRBD2 covers 12 bases. The CDR3 DNA is TGTGCCAGCAGTTTATCTAGCGGGGGGGCCTACAATGAGCAGTTCTTC. This gives the protein CASSLSSGGAYNEQFF.